Sequencing of this T cell receptor beta chain was carried out in a study of T cells in Graves' hyperthyroidism and ophthalmopathy. Points from the study as a whole: Stable hyperthyroidism was separated from ophthalmopathy by a model based on 13 V-J features.

Researchers barred patients who had uncontrolled infection, other autoimmune disease, pregnancy or lactation. Based on clinical symptoms, serum thyroxine and TRAb, thyroid ultrasound and orbital computed tomography, diagnoses were reached. The CDR3 regions of TCR beta were amplified from RNA transcripts. The TCR CDR3 first-round RT-PCR relied on the HTBI primer set. Each CDR3 protein is one row after TCRdb ran MiXCR on the multiplex PCR reads. The sample has 210,000 or so distinct CDR3 sequences, over 15% seen once. Turning to this clonotype: The target antigen is unknown.

The V gene's germline CDR1 is SGHAT and CDR2 FQNNGV. V dropped 5 bases and J dropped 0; count of bases not matched to a gene: 4. This CDR3 comprises 14 residues. The clonotype comes from a man aged 50 or older with Graves' hyperthyroidism. Sequenced sample: blood. The V and J genes are TRBV11-2 and TRBJ2-7; 7 positions agree with TRBD2. Written as DNA, the CDR3 is TGTGCCAGCAGCAACCAGCGGGGCTCCTACGAGCAGTACTTC. Residues: CASSNQRGSYEQYF.